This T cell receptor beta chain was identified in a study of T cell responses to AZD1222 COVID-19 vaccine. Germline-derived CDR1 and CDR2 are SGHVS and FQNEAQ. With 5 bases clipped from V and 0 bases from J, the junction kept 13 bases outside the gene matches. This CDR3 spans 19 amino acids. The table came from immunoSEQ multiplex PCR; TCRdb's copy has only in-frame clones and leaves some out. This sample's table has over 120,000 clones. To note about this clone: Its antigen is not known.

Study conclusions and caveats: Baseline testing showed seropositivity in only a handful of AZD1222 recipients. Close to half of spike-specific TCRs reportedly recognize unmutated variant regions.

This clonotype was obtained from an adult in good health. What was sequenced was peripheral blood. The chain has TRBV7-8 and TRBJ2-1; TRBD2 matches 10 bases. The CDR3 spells CASSRGASGGLSSYNEQFF. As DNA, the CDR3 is TGTGCCAGCAGCCGAGGAGCTAGCGGGGGCCTAAGCTCCTACAATGAGCAGTTCTTC.